The rows below give T cell receptor beta chains drawn from one sample of a study of neurological immune-mediated disorders. Each CDR3 protein gets one entry after TCRdb re-called the 5' RACE reads with MiXCR. The sample consists of roughly 50,000 distinct CDR3 sequences, roughly an eighth of them appearing once. Specimen: PBMCs. The receptors derive from a male donor with HTLV-1-associated myelopathy (HAM/TSP). Each CDR3 is given with its conserved first and last residue.

V gene: TRBV7-2; CDR3 length: 16; CDR3 protein: CASSSNSGGARETQYF
V gene: TRBV28; CDR3 length: 16; CDR3 protein: CASSWRQGGSLDGYTF
V gene: TRBV29-1; CDR3 length: 14; CDR3 protein: CSVESYRGNTEAFF
V gene: TRBV24-1; CDR3 length: 12; CDR3 protein: CATSDLNNEQFF
V gene: TRBV10-3; CDR3 length: 12; CDR3 protein: CAIGAGGRTQYF
V gene: TRBV12-3/TRBV12-4; CDR3 length: 15; CDR3 protein: CASRAQAGGYNEQFF
V gene: TRBV7-2; CDR3 length: 16; CDR3 protein: CASRPLRDSSYNEQFF
V gene: TRBV5-4; CDR3 length: 14; CDR3 protein: CASSLVGGNNEQYF
V gene: TRBV5-1; CDR3 length: 17; CDR3 protein: CASSLGGRGASTDTQYF
V gene: TRBV7-8; CDR3 length: 13; CDR3 protein: CASSPGGRDEQFF
V gene: TRBV7-9; CDR3 length: 14; CDR3 protein: CASSEGQGNEKLFF